This TCR beta chain was sequenced during a study of pediatric ulcerative colitis. General observations from the study: Clonal expansions reduced rectal repertoire diversity in acute severe colitis. Compared with controls, ulcerative colitis showed greater blood-rectum clone sharing.

TCRdb keeps only in-frame clones here, not all; method: immunoSEQ multiplex PCR. The data hold 45,000 to 55,000 clones, with 78% observed a single time. Rectal tissue came from one to two pinch biopsies taken at colonoscopy. The diagnostic colonoscopy in ulcerative colitis patients preceded any immunosuppressive treatment. The CDR3 runs 14 residues. V was pared by 4 bases and J by 6 bases, with 13 bases between. The germline V gene has CDR1 KGHSY and CDR2 FQNENV. With regard to this clone: Its antigen is as yet unknown.

The chain recombines TRBV16 with TRBJ1-5; a possible D gene is TRBD1 (5 bases). Source material: gut tissue. This clonotype originated in a girl aged 5 to 17 with moderate ulcerative colitis. CDR3 sequence reads: CASSPQGEGQPQHF. DNA of the CDR3: TGTGCCAGCAGCCCTCAGGGTGAGGGTCAGCCCCAGCATTTT.